Sequencing of this TCR beta chain was carried out in a study of blood T cell repertoires in COVID-19. About the research overall: Acute and convalescent COVID-19 samples came from the United States, Italy and Spain.

Trimming took 2 bases from V and 4 from J; bases not matched to a gene: 2. In germline, CDR1 is SGHDT, CDR2 YYEEEE. The CDR3 sequence is 14 residues long. Source study methods: Reference gene primer amplification gave estimated nucleated cell counts. Sequenced by immunoSEQ multiplex PCR; TCRdb stores in-frame clones only, minus some. V and J calls plus clone size are reproduced from that table; the DNA served to infer D and trimming. The sample holds approximately 110,000 clones, 90% seen once. The chain carries TRBV5-6 and TRBJ2-1, with 8 bases aligning to TRBD2. Sequencing was carried out using peripheral blood. This clonotype was sampled from a woman aged 45-65 years with acute or convalescent COVID-19. The DNA for the CDR3 is TGTGCCAGCAGCTTCTTAGCGGGGTACAATGAGCAGTTCTTC. Its protein is CASSFLAGYNEQFF.